One sample yielded the 19 T cell receptor beta chains listed below, sequenced in a study of blood T cell repertoires in COVID-19. Sequencing was performed with immunoSEQ multiplex PCR; in TCRdb, only in-frame clones are kept and a portion is missing. The table lists 250,000 to 300,000 clones, 75% to 90% of them singletons, with around 13% in the top ten. Sample: peripheral blood. The receptors come from a woman in her sixties or seventies with acute or convalescent COVID-19.

V is TRBV2 and J is TRBJ1-5; D call uncertain. Germline V lookup: CDR1 SNHLY, CDR2 FYNNEI. Trimming cost V 4 bases and J 0 bases, with 7 bases left between them. The length of the CDR3 is 14 residues. CDR3 in DNA: TGTGCCAGCAGTGCGGGATCTAGCAATCAGCCCCAGCATTTT. It yields the protein CASSAGSSNQPQHF.

The rearrangement links TRBV4-3 to TRBJ1-5; D gene ambiguous. The CDR3 totals 15 residues. Trimming left V 8 bases short and J 2 bases short, with 16 bases between. CDR1 is LGHNA and CDR2 is YSLEER in the germline V gene. CDR3 protein: CASSITGDGNQPQHF. The CDR3 region has the DNA TGCGCCAGCTCAATCACGGGAGATGGCAATCAGCCCCAGCATTTT.

In DNA form, the CDR3 reads TGCAGACCAACTGGACAGGTGCAGTTCTTC. This codes for CRPTGQVQFF. The genes are TRBV20-1 and TRBJ2-1; TRBD1 matches 7 bases. The germline CDR1 and CDR2 sequences are DFQATT and SNEGSKA (reference sequence). The CDR3 is 10 residues long.

The chain combines TRBV5-4 with TRBJ2-2; TRBD1 aligns across 9 bases. The CDR3 loop spans 15 amino acids. The germline V gene has CDR1 SGHNT and CDR2 YYREEE (reference sequence). V shed 4 bases and J 6 bases; nucleotides not matched to a gene: 7. The CDR3 loop is CASSPRDRAPGELFF. The CDR3 coding sequence is TGTGCCAGCAGCCCCCGGGACAGGGCTCCCGGGGAGCTGTTTTTT.

The V and J genes are TRBV3-1 (or the pseudogene TRBV3-2) and TRBJ2-1; D call uncertain. The ends were cut back, 0 bases at V and 1 base at J, with 7 bases in the middle. This CDR3 is 15 amino acids long. CDR1 and CDR2 from the germline V gene are LGHDT and YNNKEL (reference sequence). For the CDR3, the DNA is TGTGCCAGCAGCCAAGACCCGCGATCCTACAATGAGCAGTTCTTC. This encodes CASSQDPRSYNEQFF.

The V and J genes are TRBV5-1 and TRBJ2-3; 8 bases are shared with TRBD2. Looked up from germline, CDR1 is SGHRS and CDR2 is YFSETQ. This CDR3 contains 16 residues. V dropped 0 bases and J dropped 3; count of bases not matched to a gene: 6. The CDR3 reads CASSLVASGWTDTQYF. CDR3 coding DNA: TGCGCCAGCAGCTTGGTGGCTAGCGGGTGGACAGATACGCAGTATTTT.

The CDR3 protein is CSGPFHRDGEAFF. CDR3 in DNA: TGCAGCGGCCCCTTCCACAGGGATGGTGAAGCTTTCTTT. The chain joins TRBV29-1 to TRBJ1-1; TRBD1 might be the D (6 bases). V was cut by 7 bases and J by 7 bases, with 19 bases left in between. This CDR3 is built from 13 residues. In germline, CDR1 is SQVTM, CDR2 ANQGSEA. Variable domain in full (rest from reference TRBV29-1 and TRBJ1-1): SAVISQKPSRDICQRGTSLTIQCQVDSQVTMMFWYRQQPGQSLTLIATANQGSEATYESGFVIDKFPISRPNLTFSTLTVSNMSPEDSSIYLCSGPFHRDGEAFFGQGTRLTVV.

The chain links TRBV5-1 to TRBJ1-3; 7 bases map to TRBD1. The CDR3 has 17 amino acids. J gave up 1 base and V 0 bases, and 7 bases lay outside the gene matches. Germline V gene data show CDR1 as SGHRS and CDR2 as YFSETQ. CDR3 sequence reads: CASSLESGGSSGNTIYF. The CDR3 bases are TGCGCCAGCAGCTTGGAGTCAGGGGGGAGTTCTGGAAACACCATATATTTT.

The gene calls are TRBV19 and TRBJ1-5; D perhaps matches TRBD1 (6 bases). The V and J ends lost 9 bases and 3 bases respectively, with 18 bases between them. Germline values: CDR1 LNHDA, CDR2 SQIVND (reference sequence). The CDR3 length is 15 residues. CDR3 amino acids: CASSYQDRNNQPQHF. In DNA form, the CDR3 reads TGTGCCAGCAGTTACCAGGACAGAAACAATCAGCCCCAGCATTTT.

The chain combines TRBV4-1 with TRBJ1-4, with D possibly matching TRBD1 (6 bases). Per germline, CDR1 MGHRA and CDR2 YSYEKL. The V end lost 2 bases, the J end lost 4 bases, and 14 bases lay between the germline ends. The CDR3 length is 16 residues. CDR3 nucleotides: TGCGCCAGCAGCCAAATCGGTGTAGGGGGTAATGAAAAACTGTTTTTT. Amino acid sequence: CASSQIGVGGNEKLFF.

This clone was seen a few times. The chain recombines TRBV28 with TRBJ1-2; the match to TRBD1 covers 8 bases. Trimming took 6 bases from V and 8 from J; bases not matched to a gene: 14. CDR1 and CDR2 from the germline V gene are MDHEN and SYDVKM. The CDR3 runs 15 residues. The DNA of the CDR3 is TGTGCCAGCAGCGCCCGACAGGGGAACTTGGGCGGCTACACCTTC. Amino acids: CASSARQGNLGGYTF.

The chain is built from TRBV18 and TRBJ2-1, with TRBD2 matching 13 bases. This CDR3 has 16 residues. The V and J ends lost 1 base and 9 bases, in that order; junction bases with no gene match: 6. Germline CDR1 reads KGHSH; CDR2 reads LQKENI. CDR3 nucleotide sequence: TGTGCCAGCTCACCACGCGGGACTAGCGGGATGGGTGAGCAGTTCTTC. Encoded protein: CASSPRGTSGMGEQFF.

The V and J genes are TRBV29-1 and TRBJ1-1; D call uncertain. The germline V gene has CDR1 SQVTM and CDR2 ANQGSEA. V lost 4 bases and J lost 0, with 9 bases in between. This CDR3 has 13 amino acids. The CDR3 is CSVGATLNTEAFF. CDR3 sequence (DNA): TGCAGCGTTGGCGCCACGTTGAACACTGAAGCTTTCTTT. The full variable domain, rest sourced from reference TRBV29-1 and TRBJ1-1, is SAVISQKPSRDICQRGTSLTIQCQVDSQVTMMFWYRQQPGQSLTLIATANQGSEATYESGFVIDKFPISRPNLTFSTLTVSNMSPEDSSIYLCSVGATLNTEAFFGQGTRLTVV.

The chain couples TRBV9 to TRBJ1-2, with a possible D match to TRBD1 (6 bases). Looked up from germline, CDR1 is SGDLS and CDR2 is YYNGEE. Deletions cut 2 bases from V and 0 bases from J, with 11 bases between. This CDR3 has 15 residues. The CDR3 sequence is CASSVDNRANYGYTF. The CDR3 bases are TGTGCCAGCAGCGTGGACAACAGGGCTAACTATGGCTACACCTTC.

The rearrangement joins TRBV4-2 to TRBJ1-4; 8 bases match TRBD1. V dropped 1 base and J dropped 4; count of bases not matched to a gene: 5. Germline V gene sequence: CDR1 LGHNA, CDR2 YNFKEQ. This CDR3 contains 16 residues. The DNA of the CDR3 is TGTGCCAGCAGCCAAGGCGACAGGGGAGGTAATGAAAAACTGTTTTTT. It yields the protein CASSQGDRGGNEKLFF.

Only one count was recorded for this clone. The chain joins TRBV4-3 to TRBJ1-5; 10 bases map to TRBD1. The V segment lost 6 bases and the J segment 2 bases; nucleotides outside the gene matches: 4. CDR1 is LGHNA and CDR2 is YSLEER in the germline V gene. This CDR3 has 15 amino acids. The DNA for the CDR3 is TGCGCCAGCAGTACCGGGACAGGGGGCAATCAGCCCCAGCATTTT. It is translated as CASSTGTGGNQPQHF.

The gene calls are TRBV30 and TRBJ2-2, with a weak D call TRBD1 (5 bases). The CDR3 totals 15 residues. Trimming took off 0 bases at V and 4 bases at J, with 12 bases between the two ends. CDR1 and CDR2 (germline): GTSNPN, SVGIG (reference sequence). CDR3 nucleotide sequence: TGTGCCTGGAGTGTAAAGGGGCGGATCACCGGGGAGCTGTTTTTT. This sequence encodes CAWSVKGRITGELFF. Complete variable domain (other parts from reference TRBV30 and TRBJ2-2): SQTIHQWPATLVQPVGSPLSLECTVEGTSNPNLYWYRQAAGRGLQLLFYSVGIGQISSEVPQNLSASRPQDRQFILSSKKLLLSDSGFYLCAWSVKGRITGELFFGEGSRLTVL.

The V and J genes are TRBV3-1 (or the pseudogene TRBV3-2) and TRBJ2-1; 10 bases agree with TRBD2. J gave up 7 bases and V 3 bases, and 9 bases lay outside the gene matches. The CDR3 sequence is 16 residues long. CDR1 is LGHDT, CDR2 YNNKEL, per germline (reference sequence). This chain's CDR3 is CASSQASGGAGNEQFF. CDR3 sequence (DNA): TGTGCCAGCAGCCAGGCCAGCGGGGGGGCAGGAAATGAGCAGTTCTTC.

The chain has TRBV20-1 and TRBJ1-5; no definite D call. The CDR3 extends over 10 amino acids. The germline CDR1 and CDR2 sequences are DFQATT and SNEGSKA (reference sequence). Deletions cut 4 bases from V and 8 bases from J, with 6 bases between. The CDR3 DNA reads as TGCAGTGCTACTCCGGAGCCCCAGCATTTT. Protein: CSATPEPQHF.